The rows below give T cell receptor beta chains drawn from one sample of a study of post-analysis software for immune sequencing data. Each CDR3 protein is one row after TCRdb ran MiXCR on the PCR reads. The data contain approximately 570,000 distinct CDR3 sequences, 44% of them seen just once; the ten biggest clones take up 1.7%. The sample consisted of blood. The receptors stem from a girl between 5 and 17 years old with multiple sclerosis. Both conserved end residues are part of each CDR3. The order of the fields is D gene, J gene, clone size, V gene, CDR3 protein, CDR3 DNA. The D gene is left open where the match is weak. The size entry is marked missing in some rows and otherwise reads once, few, many or a size class.

>NA|TRBJ2-5|NA|TRBV5-5
CASRQGILETQYF
TGTGCCAGCAGACAGGGTATTTTGGAGACCCAGTACTTC
>NA|TRBJ2-1|once|TRBV7-6
CASSLEADTSRYYNEQFF
TGTGCCAGCAGCTTAGAGGCTGATACGTCCCGTTACTACAATGAGCAGTTCTTC
>NA|TRBJ1-2|few|TRBV12-3/TRBV12-4
CASSLALSSDYGYTF
TGTGCCAGCAGTTTAGCTCTCTCCTCCGACTATGGCTACACCTTC
>TRBD2|TRBJ2-4|NA|TRBV9
CASSVASSGKNIQYF
TGTGCCAGTAGCGTGGCCTCTAGCGGCAAAAACATTCAGTACTTC
>NA|TRBJ2-6|NA|TRBV4-1
CASSPTETNVLTF
TGCGCCAGCAGCCCAACGGAGACCAACGTCCTGACTTTC
>NA|TRBJ1-5|NA|TRBV29-1
CSVQQGPNQPQHF
TGCAGCGTTCAGCAGGGCCCCAATCAGCCCCAGCATTTT
>NA|TRBJ1-2|NA|TRBV4-2
CASSPPGAYGYTF
TGTGCCAGCAGCCCCCCCGGGGCCTATGGCTACACCTTC
>NA|TRBJ2-3|NA|TRBV11-2
CASTPNPDTQYF
TGTGCCAGCACTCCTAACCCAGATACGCAGTATTTT
>NA|TRBJ1-2|NA|TRBV25-1
CASSGTRGGSYGYTF
TGTGCCAGCAGTGGAACCCGGGGGGGTAGCTATGGCTACACCTTC
>NA|TRBJ1-5|NA|TRBV4-2
CASSLTGINNQPQHF
TGTGCCAGCAGCCTTACAGGGATTAACAATCAGCCCCAGCATTTT
>TRBD1|TRBJ2-1|NA|TRBV27
CASSQGADEQFF
TGTGCCAGCTCACAGGGGGCGGATGAGCAGTTCTTC
>TRBD2|TRBJ2-5|NA|TRBV9
CASSVGGGGAPQETQYF
TGTGCCAGCAGCGTAGGGGGCGGGGGGGCCCCTCAAGAGACCCAGTACTTC
>NA|TRBJ1-1|NA|TRBV6-1
CASRAMTGTEAFF
TGTGCCAGCAGGGCCATGACGGGCACTGAAGCTTTCTTT
>TRBD1|TRBJ1-1|NA|TRBV7-2
CASSPGTGEDTEAFF
TGTGCCAGCAGCCCAGGGACAGGGGAGGACACTGAAGCTTTCTTT
>TRBD2|TRBJ2-1|NA|TRBV6-6
CASSARGTSVGNEQFF
TGTGCCAGCAGTGCGCGTGGGACTAGTGTAGGCAATGAGCAGTTCTTC
>NA|TRBJ2-1|NA|TRBV29-1
CSVEGGRVSNEQFF
TGCAGCGTTGAGGGGGGCAGGGTGTCCAATGAGCAGTTCTTC
>NA|TRBJ2-7|few|TRBV5-1
CASSLSTSRAYEQYF
TGCGCCAGCAGCTTGAGTACCTCCCGGGCCTACGAGCAGTACTTC
>TRBD1|TRBJ2-1|NA|TRBV5-1
CASSLEDRVFYNEQFF
TGCGCCAGCAGCTTAGAGGACAGGGTGTTCTACAATGAGCAGTTCTTC
>NA|TRBJ2-3|few|TRBV4-1
CASSQEASVSTDTQYF
TGCGCCAGCAGCCAAGAGGCCAGCGTGAGCACAGATACGCAGTATTTT
>NA|TRBJ1-1|few|TRBV3-1
CASSQPGTEAFF
TGTGCCAGCAGCCAACCCGGCACTGAAGCTTTCTTT
>NA|TRBJ2-3|NA|TRBV12-3/TRBV12-4
CASSLGQTDTQYF
TGTGCCAGCAGTTTAGGGCAGACAGATACGCAGTATTTT
>NA|TRBJ2-1|few|TRBV29-1
CSVAPQGDEQFF
TGCAGCGTCGCTCCACAGGGAGATGAGCAGTTCTTC
>TRBD2|TRBJ2-7|NA|TRBV7-2
CASSPSGVYNEQYF
TGTGCCAGCAGCCCCAGCGGGGTCTACAATGAGCAGTACTTC
>TRBD2|TRBJ2-1|NA|TRBV4-2
CASSQEGTSGEVYNEQFF
TGTGCCAGCAGCCAAGAAGGGACTAGCGGGGAAGTTTACAATGAGCAGTTCTTC
>TRBD2|TRBJ2-7|few|TRBV20-1
CSAEEGVAGGGYEQYF
TGCAGTGCCGAAGAAGGGGTAGCGGGAGGTGGATACGAGCAGTACTTC
>TRBD2|TRBJ2-3|NA|TRBV5-1
CASSLRTSGASTDTQYF
TGCGCCAGCAGCCTAAGGACTAGCGGAGCTAGCACAGATACGCAGTATTTT
>TRBD1|TRBJ2-2|few|TRBV5-1
CASSSDRAGELFF
TGCGCCAGCAGCTCGGACAGGGCCGGGGAGCTGTTTTTT
>NA|TRBJ2-3|few|TRBV12-3/TRBV12-4
CASRAAGTDTQYF
TGTGCCAGCAGAGCGGCCGGCACAGATACGCAGTATTTT
>NA|TRBJ1-1|NA|TRBV28
CASSSRDRLNTEAFF
TGTGCCAGCAGTTCGAGGGATCGATTGAACACTGAAGCTTTCTTT
>NA|TRBJ1-2|NA|TRBV29-1
CSVGKEDGYTF
TGCAGCGTTGGGAAAGAGGATGGCTACACCTTC
>TRBD1|TRBJ2-5|few|TRBV10-2
CATERQGAETQYF
TGCGCCACTGAACGACAGGGAGCGGAGACCCAGTACTTC
>NA|TRBJ1-6|NA|TRBV20-1
CSAREWDRSSYNSPLHF
TGCAGTGCTAGAGAATGGGACCGAAGCTCCTATAATTCACCCCTCCACTTT
>NA|TRBJ2-1|few|TRBV21-1
CASIRGPYNEQFF
TGTGCCAGCATCAGGGGGCCCTACAATGAGCAGTTCTTC
>NA|TRBJ2-1|NA|TRBV2
CASRTGYGAGRSNTYNEQFF
TGTGCCAGCCGGACAGGTTACGGAGCGGGACGGTCCAATACCTACAATGAGCAGTTCTTC
>TRBD2|TRBJ2-7|NA|TRBV12-3/TRBV12-4
CASSSLAGGDYEQYF
TGTGCCAGCAGTAGTCTAGCGGGAGGAGACTACGAGCAGTACTTC
>TRBD2|TRBJ2-5|NA|TRBV11-2
CASSSTSASGQETQYF
TGTGCCAGCAGCTCGACCTCCGCTAGCGGGCAGGAGACCCAGTACTTC
>NA|TRBJ2-1|few|TRBV5-8
CASSLAPRQPGDEQFF
TGTGCCAGCAGCTTGGCCCCCCGACAGCCGGGCGATGAGCAGTTCTTC
>NA|TRBJ1-1|NA|TRBV4-2
CASSQGWENTEAFF
TGTGCCAGCAGCCAAGGATGGGAGAACACTGAAGCTTTCTTT
>TRBD1|TRBJ2-2|many|TRBV7-7
CASSPGTGNTGELFF
TGTGCCAGCAGCCCGGGGACAGGGAACACCGGGGAGCTGTTTTTT
>TRBD2|TRBJ2-1|many|TRBV7-2
CASSIRLAGDNEQFF
TGTGCCAGCAGCATAAGACTAGCGGGAGATAATGAGCAGTTCTTC
>TRBD2|TRBJ2-7|few|TRBV19
CASSISGALYEQYF
TGTGCCAGTAGTATAAGCGGGGCGCTCTACGAGCAGTACTTC
>NA|TRBJ2-1|NA|TRBV29-1
CSVGTGPLRGYNEQFF
TGCAGTGTGGGAACTGGACCGCTGAGGGGATACAATGAGCAGTTCTTC
>NA|TRBJ2-1|NA|TRBV9
CASGTLLGLARNEQFF
TGTGCCAGCGGAACTCTGCTGGGGCTAGCCCGCAATGAGCAGTTCTTC
>TRBD1|TRBJ2-7|few|TRBV12-3/TRBV12-4
CASRTTGGTYEQYF
TGTGCCAGCAGGACGACAGGGGGGACCTACGAGCAGTACTTC
>TRBD1|TRBJ2-7|NA|TRBV5-1
CASSLGTGGLTYEQYF
TGCGCCAGCAGCTTGGGGACAGGGGGCCTCACCTACGAGCAGTACTTC
>NA|TRBJ2-7|few|TRBV11-2
CASKGDTSYEQYF
TGTGCCAGCAAAGGGGACACCTCCTACGAGCAGTACTTC
>TRBD2|TRBJ2-7|NA|TRBV7-9
CASSPRLAESYEQYF
TGTGCCAGCAGCCCGAGACTAGCGGAGAGCTACGAGCAGTACTTC
>TRBD1|TRBJ2-1|few|TRBV7-3
CASSWGQGAGNEQFF
TGTGCCAGCAGCTGGGGTCAGGGGGCCGGGAATGAGCAGTTCTTC